Each of the 16 T cell receptor beta chains below was sequenced from the same sample in a study of PD-1 blockade in classical Hodgkin lymphoma (dated by TCRdb to the early 2020s). The sample's time point label, decoded: cycle 2 day 1 (C2D1) of nivolumab. Every trial patient had relapsed after autologous stem cell transplantation, and cohorts A, B and C differed in prior brentuximab vedotin exposure. Library preparation employed the immunoSEQ multiplex PCR assay. TCRdb limited this immuneACCESS table to in-frame rearrangements with V and J called. A share of clones is missing; checked studies link under half to unresolved V genes, and the rest is unexplained. Within this sample are around 60,000 clones, with 70% to 90% of them counted one time only. The ten top clones hold about 5.6% of the sample. This specimen consisted of peripheral blood mononuclear cells (PBMCs), obtained before the second cycle of nivolumab. The source of these receptors is a human donor with classical Hodgkin lymphoma.

Concerning this clone itself: At one end the junction does not follow the germline gene, possibly because of a read error. The chain joins TRBV4-2 to TRBJ2-7; tentatively, D is TRBD2 (5 bases). Germline assignment: CDR1 LGHNA and CDR2 YNFKEQ. CDR3 length: 16 residues. The CDR3 protein is CASSQDASLAAYERYF. DNA for the CDR3: TGTGCCAGCAGCCAAGATGCATCGCTAGCAGCCTACGAGCGGTACTTC.

This clone was seen only a few times. The chain couples TRBV6-6 to TRBJ1-1; 7 positions agree with TRBD1. The CDR3 has 16 residues. Germline V lookup: CDR1 MNHNY, CDR2 SVGAGI (reference sequence). The V gene end was trimmed by 5 bases and the J gene end by 0 bases; junction bases not matched to a gene: 9. The CDR3 reads CASSPGTVRMNTEAFF. In DNA, the CDR3 is TGTGCCAGCAGTCCCGGGACAGTCAGAATGAACACTGAAGCTTTCTTT.

The V call is TRBV29-1, the J call TRBJ2-3; 8 bases map to TRBD1. The germline V gene encodes CDR1 SQVTM and CDR2 ANQGSEA. With 7 bases clipped from V and 2 bases from J, the junction kept 11 bases outside the gene matches. The length of the CDR3 is 15 residues. Here the CDR3 reads CSGRTGTGPTDTQYF. The CDR3 DNA follows: TGCAGCGGAAGAACCGGGACAGGACCCACAGATACGCAGTATTTT.

CDR3 bases: TGTGCCAGCAGCTTAGGGAGGCACACAGATACGCAGTATTTT. Protein: CASSLGRHTDTQYF. This chain connects TRBV7-9 to TRBJ2-3; D perhaps matches TRBD2 (5 bases). V lost 1 base, J lost 2 bases, and 7 bases lay in between. This CDR3 has 14 residues. Germline CDR1 SEHNR, CDR2 FQNEAQ (reference sequence).

This chain links TRBV5-6 with TRBJ1-2; D call uncertain. Germline V gives CDR1 SGHDT, CDR2 YYEEEE. The V end lost 1 base, the J end lost 3 bases, and 10 bases lay between the germline ends. The CDR3 is made up of 14 amino acids. Here the CDR3 DNA reads TGTGCCAGCAGCTTGCTAGACTATCACTATGGCTACACCTTC. Protein: CASSLLDYHYGYTF.

J is TRBJ2-1 and V is TRBV5-1; TRBD2 matches at 9 bases. From germline, CDR1 is SGHRS and CDR2 YFSETQ. This CDR3 is built from 15 residues. After removal of 1 base from V and 5 bases from J, the junction contained 4 bases not matched to a gene. The CDR3 here is CASSLISGGNNEQFF. As DNA, the CDR3 is TGCGCCAGCAGCTTGATTAGCGGGGGAAACAATGAGCAGTTCTTC.

This clone showed up just a few times. This rearrangement joins TRBV19 to TRBJ1-5; 7 bases agree with TRBD1. V trimming: 3 bases; J trimming: 4 bases; junction bases outside the gene matches: 3. Germline lookup yields CDR1 LNHDA and CDR2 SQIVND (reference sequence). The CDR3 has 14 amino acids. This CDR3 is CASSMTGPNQPQHF. For the CDR3, the DNA is TGTGCCAGTAGTATGACAGGGCCAAATCAGCCCCAGCATTTT.

For this clone: This sample includes further DNA sequences coding for the same CDR3. The J gene is TRBJ2-2, the V gene TRBV5-1; a possible D gene is TRBD1 (5 bases). Germline lookup yields CDR1 SGHRS and CDR2 YFSETQ. CDR3 size: 13 residues. Trimming shortened V by 5 bases and J by 5 bases, and 10 bases separated the two germline ends. Here the CDR3 reads CASSLQGTGELFF. CDR3 nucleotides: TGCGCCAGCAGTTTGCAGGGAACCGGGGAGCTGTTTTTT.

The genes are TRBV7-9 and TRBJ2-4; TRBD1 matches 7 bases. The CDR3 runs 14 residues. The J segment lost 9 bases and the V segment lost 2 bases, leaving 7 bases of the junction unmatched. Per germline, CDR1 SEHNR and CDR2 FQNEAQ (reference sequence). CDR3 region: CASSLQQGKVIQYF. The CDR3 nucleotides read TGTGCCAGCAGCTTACAACAGGGGAAGGTCATTCAGTACTTC. Drawing the rest from reference TRBV7-9 and TRBJ2-4, the complete variable domain is DTGVSQNPRHKITKRGQNVTFRCDPISEHNRLYWYRQTLGQGPEFLTYFQNEAQLEKSRLLSDRFSAERPKGSFSTLEIQRTEQGDSAMYLCASSLQQGKVIQYFGAGTRLSVL.

The chain uses TRBV5-1 and TRBJ2-5; D ambiguous. CDR1 is SGHRS, CDR2 YFSETQ, per germline. The CDR3 has 12 amino acids. V was shortened by 3 bases and J by 4 bases, with 7 bases between the two germline ends. This chain's CDR3 is CASSWERETQYF. The CDR3 region has the DNA TGCGCCAGCAGCTGGGAACGAGAGACCCAGTACTTC.

V gene TRBV6-6 combines with J gene TRBJ2-7; weak D call: TRBD2 (5 bases). V gave up 3 bases and J gave up 2 bases, with 8 bases separating them. Germline CDR1 is MNHNY and CDR2 is SVGAGI (reference sequence). The length of the CDR3 is 13 residues. CDR3 nucleotides: TGTGCCAGCAGTTATTCCGGGACCTACGAGCAGTACTTC. Encoded protein: CASSYSGTYEQYF.

This clone appeared once. The V and J genes are TRBV6-6 and TRBJ1-3; perhaps TRBD1 as D (6 bases). Germline CDR1 and CDR2: MNHNY and SVGAGI (reference sequence). The CDR3 extends over 15 amino acids. The V end lost 6 bases, the J end lost 1 base, and 13 bases lay between the germline ends. This CDR3 is CASSPGVLSGNTIYF. Written as DNA, the CDR3 is TGTGCCAGCAGCCCAGGGGTACTATCTGGAAACACCATATATTTT.

This clone was detected only once. The chain recombines TRBV5-1 with TRBJ1-4; D gene unclear. The CDR3 spans 14 residues. V was shortened by 4 bases and J by 0 bases, with 7 bases between the two germline ends. The germline V gene encodes CDR1 SGHRS and CDR2 YFSETQ. The DNA of the CDR3 is TGCGCCAGCAGCCCCCTCGCAACTAATGAAAAACTGTTTTTT. Translated, it gives CASSPLATNEKLFF.

The chain employs TRBV13 and TRBJ2-5, with TRBD2 matching over 8 bases. V was pared by 5 bases and J by 1 base, with 6 bases of the junction left unmatched. The CDR3 sequence is 15 residues long. Germline V CDR1 and CDR2: PRHDT, FYEKMQ (reference sequence). Written as DNA, the CDR3 is TGTGCCAGCAGCCACGAGCGGGGGCGCCAAGAGACCCAGTACTTC. It specifies CASSHERGRQETQYF.

This clone appeared a few times. V usage is TRBV5-1 and J usage is TRBJ1-1, with a weak D call TRBD1 (5 bases). Germline values: CDR1 SGHRS, CDR2 YFSETQ. The CDR3 loop spans 15 amino acids. With 0 bases removed from V and 12 bases from J, the gap between germline ends came to 21 bases. Written as DNA, the CDR3 is TGCGCCAGCAGCTTGGCTCCAGGGATTGCCTACGGGCCTTTCTTT. Protein: CASSLAPGIAYGPFF.

The gene calls are TRBV5-1 and TRBJ2-5; 11 nucleotides line up with TRBD1. Trimming removed 7 bases from V and 1 base from J; junction bases left unmatched: 6. The CDR3 spans 15 residues. CDR1 SGHRS and CDR2 YFSETQ come from the germline V gene. The CDR3 loop reads CASAGTGGFQETQYF. CDR3 nucleotide sequence: TGCGCCAGCGCCGGGACAGGGGGTTTCCAAGAGACCCAGTACTTC.